The TCR beta chain described here comes from a study of blood T cells in healthy people across ages. Overall study: The template switching approach captured approximately one barcoded beta molecule for every two T cells.

CDR1 is DFQATT and CDR2 is SNEGSKA in the germline V gene (reference sequence). CDR3 size: 15 residues. V was pared by 1 base and J by 3 bases, with 16 bases between. There are a few counts of this clonotype. Its antigen is as yet unknown. General study results and limits: A roughly linear age-dependent decrease characterized TCR beta diversity per million T cells.

Then a second PCR, running roughly 7 to 12 cycles, was carried out with a sample-barcoded 5' primer and a J-beta primer mix. Using its own MiXCR run on the 5' RACE reads, TCRdb lists one record per CDR3 protein. The sample records about 1.1 million distinct CDR3 sequences, roughly two fifths being singletons. The rearrangement uses TRBV20-1 and TRBJ2-7; possibly TRBD1 for D (5 bases). The clonotype comes from a man between 18 and 29 years old in good health. Sequencing was carried out using blood. CDR3 sequence: CSARADRGNLYEQYF. The DNA for the CDR3 is TGCAGTGCTAGAGCTGACAGAGGTAACCTCTACGAGCAGTACTTC.